This TCR beta chain was sequenced during a study of blood T cell repertoires in COVID-19. Participant ages covered roughly 18 to 89 years across about two dozen US areas. Participants were placed into cohorts based on the clinical history they reported. V trimming: 5 bases; J trimming: 1 base; junction bases outside the gene matches: 3. The CDR3 runs 14 residues. The germline gives CDR1 SGHVS, CDR2 FQNEAQ. Clones were sequenced by immunoSEQ multiplex PCR, and TCRdb holds only the in-frame ones, with some missing. Seen here are approximately 320,000 clones, more than 90% observed once, and the top ten hold around 2.7%.

The receptor was isolated from a man in his 60s who had recovered from COVID-19. The chain joins TRBV7-8 to TRBJ2-5, with 8 bases fitting TRBD2. The sequencing sample was made of PBMCs or T cells enriched from blood (not recorded which). The CDR3 is CASSLLAAQETQYF. The CDR3 nucleotides are TGTGCCAGCAGCCTACTAGCGGCCCAAGAGACCCAGTACTTC.